The rows below give T cell receptor beta chains drawn from one sample of a study of blood T cell repertoires in COVID-19. TCRdb's table, derived via immunoSEQ multiplex PCR, lists solely in-frame clones and lacks some. The sample has 500,000 or so clones; around 90% are singletons. The sequenced sample was PBMCs or T cells enriched from blood (not recorded which). All receptors come from a woman between 18 and 29 years old who had recovered from COVID-19. Both conserved end residues are part of each CDR3. D genes are given only for firm matches. The size entry is marked missing in some rows and otherwise reads once, few, many or a size class.

TRBV2	.	many	TRBJ1-1	TGTGCCAGCTTGAGCAACAGATTGAACACTGAAGCTTTCTTT	CASLSNRLNTEAFF
TRBV5-1	.	.	TRBJ1-1	TGCGCCAGCAGCCGGGTGGCGGGGGTTGAGAACACTGAAGCTTTCTTT	CASSRVAGVENTEAFF
TRBV28	TRBD1	.	TRBJ2-2	TGTGCCAGCACTCCAGAGGGGGACAGGGTCGGCGAGTACACCGGGGAGCTGTTTTTT	CASTPEGDRVGEYTGELFF
TRBV25-1	.	.	TRBJ1-2	TGTGCCAGCTTTAGGGGCTATGGCTACACCTTC	CASFRGYGYTF
TRBV6-6	.	.	TRBJ1-1	TGTGCTATCACTGAAGCTTTCTTT	CAITEAFF
TRBV30	TRBD1	.	TRBJ1-6	TGTGCCTGGAGCGTTGACAGGGGGGAATCACCCCTCCACTTT	CAWSVDRGESPLHF
TRBV19	.	few	TRBJ1-5	TGTGCCAGTAGTGCTGACAGCAACAATCAGCCCCAGCATTTT	CASSADSNNQPQHF
TRBV27	TRBD1	.	TRBJ1-2	TGTGCCAGCAGTTCAAACAGGGGGCTTAACTATGGCTACACCTTC	CASSSNRGLNYGYTF
TRBV3-1/TRBV3-2	.	.	TRBJ1-1	TGTGCCAGCAGCCAAGAACGGACCTCGGGGGGCGTCGGTGAAGCTTTCTTT	CASSQERTSGGVGEAFF
TRBV5-1	TRBD2	.	TRBJ2-1	TGCGCCAGCAGCCGAACTAGCGGGGTAAACAATGAGCAGTTCTTC	CASSRTSGVNNEQFF
TRBV18	.	.	TRBJ1-1	TGTGCCAGCTCACCTAGGGGGGGCCTAAACACTGAAGCTTTCTTT	CASSPRGGLNTEAFF
TRBV27	.	.	TRBJ1-2	TGTGCCAGCAGTTTATCCCTCCCAGGGCATGGCTACACCTTC	CASSLSLPGHGYTF
TRBV12-3/TRBV12-4	.	.	TRBJ1-2	TGTGCCAGCACCCAGGGGCATGGCTACACCTTC	CASTQGHGYTF
TRBV5-1	TRBD2	.	TRBJ2-7	TGCGCCAGCAGGACCGGGACTACAATCCTCGAGCAGTACTTC	CASRTGTTILEQYF
TRBV2	TRBD1	once	TRBJ2-5	TGTGCCAGCAGTGAAGTCACAGGGGGAGAGACCCAGTACTTC	CASSEVTGGETQYF
TRBV24-1	.	.	TRBJ1-2	TGTGCCACCAGTGGTCACAGTACTGAAAACTATGGCTACACCTTC	CATSGHSTENYGYTF
TRBV2	.	.	TRBJ1-2	TGTGCCAGCCGGAGGGGTCAAGAGGATGGCTACACCTTC	CASRRGQEDGYTF
TRBV29-1	.	.	TRBJ2-1	TGCAGCGCGACCGGGACACTTAGCTACAATGAGCAGTTCTTC	CSATGTLSYNEQFF
TRBV11-2	.	.	TRBJ1-1	TGTGCCAGCAGCTCCTACCGGGAGAAGAGAGACACTGAAGCTTTCTTT	CASSSYREKRDTEAFF
TRBV11-2	.	.	TRBJ1-4	TGTGCCAGCAGCTTAGATTCGTCGGTTGAAAAACTGTTTTTT	CASSLDSSVEKLFF